This T cell receptor beta chain is drawn from a study of T cell changes during pregnancy in multiple sclerosis. The table came from immunoSEQ multiplex PCR; TCRdb's copy has only in-frame clones and leaves some out. The sample lists 25,000 to 35,000 clones; around 90% were seen once. The receptor's source is a female donor in good health, enrolled as a control in a pregnancy study. This sample comprised CD4+ T cells from peripheral blood mononuclear cells, obtained in the third trimester of pregnancy.

CDR3 sequence: CASSGRQVAEQYF. The CDR3 nucleotides read TGTGCCAGCAGTGGACGACAGGTAGCCGAGCAGTACTTC. This chain joins TRBV2 and TRBJ2-7; D may be TRBD1 (6 bases). This CDR3 spans 13 amino acids. Trimming cost V 4 bases and J 6 bases, with 13 bases left between them. Looked up from germline, CDR1 is SNHLY and CDR2 is FYNNEI.